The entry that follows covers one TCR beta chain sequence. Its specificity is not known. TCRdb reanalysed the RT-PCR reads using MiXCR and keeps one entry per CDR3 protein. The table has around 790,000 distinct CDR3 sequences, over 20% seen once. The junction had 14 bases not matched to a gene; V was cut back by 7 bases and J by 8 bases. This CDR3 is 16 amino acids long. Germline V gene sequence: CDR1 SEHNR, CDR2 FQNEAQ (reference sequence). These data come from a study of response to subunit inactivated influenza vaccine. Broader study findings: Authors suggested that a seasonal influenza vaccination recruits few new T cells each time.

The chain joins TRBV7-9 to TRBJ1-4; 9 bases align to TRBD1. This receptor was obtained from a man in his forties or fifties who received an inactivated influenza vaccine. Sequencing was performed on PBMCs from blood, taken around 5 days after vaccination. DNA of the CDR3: TGTGCCAGCAACCAGATAACAGGGGGCGATTTCGAAAAACTGTTTTTT. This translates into CASNQITGGDFEKLFF.